The 17 T cell receptor beta chains below all came from one sample that was sequenced in a study of regulatory T cells in long-lasting Graves disease (dated by TCRdb to the early 2020s). The library was obtained by multiplex PCR. Sequenced on an Illumina HiSeq 4000. TCR beta libraries were built with iRepertoire HTBI primers and Arm-PCR amplification of CDR3 regions. TCRdb trimmed the raw reads at Q25, called clones with MiXCR and kept productive beta chains. Rows matching on CDR3 protein sequence are summarized as one entry with the most common DNA and genes. The sample yields 300,000 to 400,000 distinct CDR3 sequences; 18% were counted once. The top ten constitute about 36% of the sample. The sample's time point label, decoded: newly diagnosed GD, antithyroid drugs for less than 3 months. RNA was extracted from PBMCs in TRIzol for both TCR sequencing and RNA sequencing. The sample in question was peripheral blood mononuclear cells (PBMCs), obtained at new diagnosis, from a patient treated with antithyroid drugs. The receptors were gathered from a female donor with Graves disease.

This clonotype was detected ten times or more. The rearrangement uses TRBV12-3 or TRBV12-4 and TRBJ2-5, with D uncertain. The CDR3 is 15 residues long. Deletions cut 2 bases from V and 1 base from J, with 11 bases between. The CDR3 loop reads CASSLNAGLQETQYF. CDR3 in DNA: TGTGCCAGCAGTTTAAACGCAGGCCTCCAAGAGACCCAGTACTTC.

This clonotype has a count of ten or more. The rearrangement joins TRBV11-3 to TRBJ2-4, with 8 bases lining up with TRBD1. Unmatched junction bases numbered 11, after V lost 5 bases and J lost 8 bases. CDR1 and CDR2 from the germline V gene are SGHNT and YENEEA. This CDR3 region has 15 residues. The CDR3 here is CASSPTQGAQDIQYF. The DNA for the CDR3 is TGTGCCAGCAGCCCAACGCAGGGGGCGCAGGACATTCAGTACTTC.

This clonotype has more than one count but fewer than ten. The rearrangement links TRBV12-3 or TRBV12-4 to TRBJ1-4; 8 bases fit TRBD1. V shed 5 bases and J 8 bases; nucleotides not matched to a gene: 4. The CDR3 length is 13 residues. CDR3 coding DNA: TGTGCCAGCAGTGACAGGGGACGGGAAAAACTGTTTTTT. Protein sequence: CASSDRGREKLFF.

This clonotype has a count of ten or more. V usage is TRBV28 and J usage is TRBJ2-7; a possible D gene is TRBD2 (5 bases). The CDR3 is made up of 15 amino acids. Per the germline V gene, CDR1 is MDHEN and CDR2 is SYDVKM. Trimming cost V 1 base and J 0 bases, with 10 bases left between them. Written as DNA, the CDR3 is TGTGCCAGCAGTTTATCTGTCGCGGGCTCCTACGAGCAGTACTTC. Translated, it gives CASSLSVAGSYEQYF.

This clonotype was counted ten times or more. The chain uses TRBV11-1 and TRBJ1-5, with D hard to call. The germline V gene has CDR1 SGHAT and CDR2 FQDESV (reference sequence). V lost 3 bases and J 7 bases, leaving 7 bases between the germline ends. The length of the CDR3 is 12 residues. CDR3 nucleotides: TGTGCCAGCAGCTTTCCGGGACAGCCCCAGCATTTT. This translates into CASSFPGQPQHF.

This clonotype was picked up many times. J is TRBJ2-5 and V is TRBV18, with TRBD1 identical over 8 bases. V gave up 5 bases and J gave up 4 bases; unmatched junction bases: 9. CDR3 length equals 15 residues. Germline V CDR1 and CDR2: KGHSH, LQKENI. CDR3 amino acids: CASSALPGGLETQYF. CDR3 DNA sequence: TGTGCCAGCTCAGCCTTACCAGGGGGCCTAGAGACCCAGTACTTC.

This clonotype has at least ten counts. V usage is TRBV19 and J usage is TRBJ2-1; 7 nucleotides align to TRBD2. This CDR3 has 16 residues. The V and J ends lost 3 bases and 8 bases, in that order; junction bases with no gene match: 13. Germline assignment: CDR1 LNHDA and CDR2 SQIVND (reference sequence). Here the CDR3 DNA reads TGTGCCAGTAGTATCCCCGGGACTACTAACCGCGATGAGCAGTTCTTC. The encoded protein is CASSIPGTTNRDEQFF.

This clonotype showed up just a few times. A read error likely explains this, since a far larger clone differs by one base. The V and J genes are TRBV30 and TRBJ2-5; the D gene is possibly TRBD2 (6 bases). Germline CDR1 GTSNPN, CDR2 SVGIG (reference sequence). This CDR3 is built from 14 residues. V was shortened by 3 bases and J by 11 bases, with 22 bases between the two germline ends. For the CDR3, the DNA is TGTGCCTGGAGGTTGGGCGGGGAAATCAATGAGCAGTACTTC. Protein: CAWRLGGEINEQYF.

V gene TRBV6-5 combines with J gene TRBJ2-5; perhaps TRBD1 as D (5 bases). The V gene lost 2 bases and the J gene lost 5 bases, with 15 bases spanning the gap. CDR3 length equals 15 residues. Germline values: CDR1 MNHEY, CDR2 SVGAGI. The CDR3 DNA is TGTGCCAGCAGTTACAGTCCAGGGTACGGGGAGACCCAGTACTTC. Its translation: CASSYSPGYGETQYF.

About this clonotype: A much larger clonotype is one base distant, so this may be a read error. The chain employs TRBV10-3 and TRBJ2-3; D might be TRBD1 (5 bases). The J call is in doubt because the DNA end fits TRBJ2-5 better. From germline, CDR1 is ENHRY and CDR2 SYGVKD. The CDR3 is 15 residues long. CDR3 nucleotides: TGTGCCATCAGTGAGTCCGCCCCGACAGTGAAGACCCAGTACTTC. This codes for CAISESAPTVKTQYF.

This clonotype was detected ten times or more. The gene calls are TRBV7-6 and TRBJ2-1; the match to TRBD2 covers 7 bases. With 1 base clipped from V and 2 bases from J, the junction kept 5 bases outside the gene matches. The CDR3 has 16 amino acids. From germline, CDR1 is SGHVS and CDR2 FNYEAQ. CDR3 in amino acids: CASSLGGSGTYNEQFF. The CDR3 nucleotides read TGTGCCAGCAGCTTAGGGGGGAGCGGGACCTACAATGAGCAGTTCTTC.

Many counts were recorded for this clonotype. The chain uses TRBV30 and TRBJ2-7, with a tentative D call TRBD2 (6 bases). Germline CDR1 reads GTSNPN; CDR2 reads SVGIG (reference sequence). Between the trimmed V and J ends, which lost 1 base and 5 bases, there was a span of 12 bases. This CDR3 has 13 amino acids. The CDR3 reads CAWSGRRVNEQYF. CDR3 sequence (DNA): TGTGCCTGGAGTGGACGGAGGGTCAACGAGCAGTACTTC. Drawing the rest from reference TRBV30 and TRBJ2-7, the complete variable domain is SQTIHQWPATLVQPVGSPLSLECTVEGTSNPNLYWYRQAAGRGLQLLFYSVGIGQISSEVPQNLSASRPQDRQFILSSKKLLLSDSGFYLCAWSGRRVNEQYFGPGTRLTVT.

Ten or more counts support this clonotype. This chain links TRBV2 with TRBJ2-6, with D possibly TRBD2 on 5 matching bases. This CDR3 is built from 13 residues. Per germline, CDR1 SNHLY and CDR2 FYNNEI. The CDR3 bases are TGTGGGGAGTCGATTGCTGGGGCCAACGTCCTGACTTTC. It specifies CGESIAGANVLTF.

In its sample, this clonotype was seen a few times. The chain carries TRBV30 and TRBJ2-7; 9 bases map to TRBD1. V was pared by 2 bases and J by 1 base, with 3 bases of the junction left unmatched. CDR1 is GTSNPN, CDR2 SVGIG, per germline (reference sequence). This CDR3 is 14 amino acids long. The DNA for the CDR3 is TGTGCCTGGAGTAGGGGGACAGGGTCCTACGAGCAGTACTTC. It is translated as CAWSRGTGSYEQYF.

At least ten counts were recorded for this clonotype. This chain joins TRBV6-2 or TRBV6-3 and TRBJ2-2, with D hard to call. The V gene's germline CDR1 is MNHEY and CDR2 SVGEGT. V was pared by 5 bases and J by 2 bases, with 12 bases between. The CDR3 contains 15 residues. The CDR3 region has the DNA TGTGCCAGCAGTGTCTCAAATCGTAACACCGGGGAGCTGTTTTTT. This encodes CASSVSNRNTGELFF.

There are many counts of this clonotype. The rearrangement joins TRBV10-2 to TRBJ2-7; the match to TRBD2 covers 8 bases. With V trimmed by 8 bases and J by 1 base, 13 bases remained unmatched. The CDR3 totals 16 residues. From germline, CDR1 is WSHSY and CDR2 SAAADI. The CDR3 loop is CASWPGGARGSYEQYF. The CDR3 DNA follows: TGCGCCAGCTGGCCCGGGGGGGCTAGGGGGTCCTACGAGCAGTACTTC.

The chain employs TRBV12-5 and TRBJ2-3, with D possibly matching TRBD2 (5 bases). CDR1 is LGHNT and CDR2 is FRNRAP in the germline V gene. The CDR3 length is 15 residues. V was trimmed by 0 bases and J by 5 bases, leaving 12 bases between them. The CDR3 nucleotides are TGTGCTAGTGGTTTGGTTTTGCGGGCGGGAGATACGCAGTATTTT. It is translated as CASGLVLRAGDTQYF. The full variable domain, in which reference TRBV12-5 and TRBJ2-3 provide the parts outside the CDR3, is DARVTQTPRHKVTEMGQEVTMRCQPILGHNTVFWYRQTMMQGLELLAYFRNRAPLDDSGMPKDRFSAEMPDATLATLKIQPSEPRDSAVYFCASGLVLRAGDTQYFGPGTRLTVL.